This TCR beta chain was identified during a study of OX40 agonist ivuxolimab in advanced cancers. Study as a whole: Three individuals attained partial responses, comprising one hepatocellular carcinoma case and two cutaneous melanoma cases.

Profiled with immunoSEQ multiplex PCR; TCRdb holds only in-frame clones, not every one. The sample lists 100,000 or so clones, about 85% occurring once. This clonotype originated in an adult with an advanced solid tumor such as melanoma, head and neck, liver or kidney cancer. The sequencing used CD4+ or CD8+ T cells sorted from blood, collected in a trial of the OX40 agonist ivuxolimab.

CDR3 coding DNA: TGTGCCTGGAGTGAGGTGAATGCAGATACGCAGTATTTT. It codes for CAWSEVNADTQYF. The chain is built from TRBV30 and TRBJ2-3; no definite D call. Trimming shortened V by 1 base and J by 4 bases, and 9 bases separated the two germline ends. The CDR3 sequence is 13 residues long. CDR1 is GTSNPN and CDR2 is SVGIG in the germline V gene (reference sequence).